This T cell receptor beta chain stems from a study of blood T cell repertoires in COVID-19. Overall study context: Acute and convalescent COVID-19 samples came from the United States, Italy and Spain. In each case, the material was cDNA or gDNA derived from T cells, B-cell-depleted T cells, or PBMCs.

This CDR3 comprises 15 residues. The germline V gene encodes CDR1 LGHDT and CDR2 YNNKEL (reference sequence). Trimming pared 0 bases from V and 2 bases from J, leaving 11 bases between. Clones were read by immunoSEQ multiplex PCR, and TCRdb kept only the in-frame ones, dropping some. This sample carries over 25,000 clones, around 85% of them seen once, and the ten largest clones take 5.5% to 8.5%. The chain employs TRBV3-1 (or the pseudogene TRBV3-2) and TRBJ2-7; D unresolved. The TCR comes from a man aged 55 to 70 with active COVID-19. Sequenced sample: peripheral blood. The CDR3 reads CASSQDTGRTYEQYF. The CDR3 DNA sequence: TGTGCCAGCAGCCAAGATACCGGCAGGACCTACGAGCAGTACTTC.